This T cell receptor (beta chain) was captured in a study of radiotherapy plus CTLA-4 blockade in lung cancer. Study in general: Among enrolled patients, roughly 18% responded and approximately 33% achieved disease control. Study-level points and caveats: Radiotherapy plus ipilimumab was followed by expansion in blood of tumor-derived TCR clones.

CDR1 is MNHEY and CDR2 is SVGAGI in the germline V gene. V shed 8 bases and J shed 5 bases, with 9 bases lying between them. The CDR3 loop spans 11 amino acids. TCRdb keeps only in-frame clones here, not all; method: immunoSEQ multiplex PCR. The table has around 44,000 clones, 86% seen once. Focal radiation plus CTLA-4 blockade with ipilimumab was given to patients with chemo-refractory metastatic non-small-cell lung cancer. On this clone: Antigen unknown.

V usage is TRBV6-5 and J usage is TRBJ1-2; perhaps TRBD1 as D (6 bases). The sequence came from a human donor with non-small cell lung cancer that progressed on radiotherapy plus ipilimumab. Some clones in this sample may be carry-over from other donors' samples. The sequencing used peripheral blood, collected from a patient treated with radiotherapy plus ipilimumab. The CDR3 loop is CASGTNYGYTF. In nucleotides, the CDR3 is TGTGCCAGCGGGACAAATTATGGCTACACCTTC.